A single sample is the source of the 18 T cell receptor beta chains below, sequenced in a study of beta chain features in type 1 diabetes. TCRB transcripts that were expressed got sequenced, as all of the isolated RNA had been reverse transcribed. TCRdb keeps only in-frame clones here, not all; method: immunoSEQ multiplex PCR. The repertoire includes about 240,000 clones, roughly 30% of them detected once, and 3% to 4% sits in the top ten. Material: central memory CD4+ T cells from blood. The receptor set was obtained from a man aged 25-40 years in good health.

The chain combines TRBV18 with TRBJ1-3, with D maybe TRBD1 (5 bases). Germline assignment: CDR1 KGHSH and CDR2 LQKENI. There are 17 residues in the CDR3. Trimming pared 0 bases from V and 0 bases from J, leaving 12 bases between. The CDR3 spells CASSPPGRQGSGNTIYF. The CDR3 nucleotides read TGTGCCAGCTCACCACCGGGGCGGCAGGGCTCTGGAAACACCATATATTTT.

In its sample, this clone was seen a few times. The chain is built from TRBV7-2 and TRBJ2-5; 7 nucleotides line up with TRBD2. Looked up from germline, CDR1 is SGHTA and CDR2 is FQGNSA. With 4 bases clipped from V and 5 bases from J, the junction kept 7 bases outside the gene matches. There are 14 residues in the CDR3. The DNA for the CDR3 is TGTGCCAGCAGCTCCCGGACTAGTGCGGAGACCCAGTACTTC. It yields the protein CASSSRTSAETQYF.

The chain has TRBV30 and TRBJ2-1; D not certain. Trimming stripped 1 base from V and 2 bases from J, with 6 bases between. Per the germline V gene, CDR1 is GTSNPN and CDR2 is SVGIG (reference sequence). This CDR3 has 13 residues. This CDR3 reads CAWSASAYNEQFF. The CDR3 bases are TGTGCCTGGAGTGCGAGCGCCTACAATGAGCAGTTCTTC.

In its sample, this clone was seen a few times. The V gene is TRBV18, the J gene TRBJ2-2; D possibly corresponds to TRBD2 (6 bases). With 3 bases removed from V and 7 bases from J, the gap between germline ends came to 12 bases. In germline, CDR1 is KGHSH, CDR2 LQKENI. The CDR3 covers 14 residues. The CDR3 region is CASSPAGYGGELFF. The CDR3 region has the DNA TGTGCCAGCTCACCGGCGGGGTATGGCGGGGAGCTGTTTTTT.

The chain links TRBV7-2 to TRBJ2-7; unclear D gene. Per germline, CDR1 SGHTA and CDR2 FQGNSA. The CDR3 sequence is 14 residues long. Trimming stripped 1 base from V and 2 bases from J, with 9 bases between. CDR3 nucleotide sequence: TGTGCCAGCAGCTTAGGTCAGGCGGCCTACGAGCAGTACTTC. Protein sequence: CASSLGQAAYEQYF.

This chain links TRBV9 with TRBJ2-1; tentative D call: TRBD2 (6 bases). The germline CDR1 and CDR2 sequences are SGDLS and YYNGEE. V lost 2 bases, J lost 7 bases, and 10 bases lay in between. This CDR3 spans 13 amino acids. The CDR3 region is CASSVGTVNEQFF. The CDR3 bases are TGTGCCAGCAGCGTCGGGACTGTGAATGAGCAGTTCTTC.

The J gene is TRBJ2-3, the V gene TRBV29-1; 11 bases match TRBD2. Unmatched junction bases numbered 11, after V lost 6 bases and J lost 9 bases. CDR3 length: 14 residues. CDR1 SQVTM and CDR2 ANQGSEA come from the germline V gene. The chain's CDR3 is CSVRLAGSVDTQYF. The CDR3 coding sequence is TGCAGCGTACGACTAGCGGGATCTGTAGACACGCAGTATTTT.

This clone came up a few times. This sequence joins TRBV6-6 and TRBJ1-2; D remains ambiguous. CDR1 and CDR2 from the germline V gene are MNHNY and SVGAGI (reference sequence). The CDR3 is 12 residues long. Trimming left V 5 bases short and J 8 bases short, with 12 bases between. The CDR3 DNA follows: TGTGCCAGCAGTCCGAGCGGGTCGGGCTACACCTTC. Residues: CASSPSGSGYTF.

The gene calls are TRBV5-1 and TRBJ2-1; D is undetermined. CDR1 and CDR2 (germline): SGHRS, YFSETQ. This CDR3 spans 11 amino acids. Trimming shortened V by 0 bases and J by 13 bases, and 8 bases separated the two germline ends. DNA of the CDR3: TGCGCCAGCAGCTTGGAAGCGTCCCAGTTCTTC. The encoded protein is CASSLEASQFF.

This chain joins TRBV9 and TRBJ2-1, with D tentatively TRBD2 (5 bases). In germline, CDR1 is SGDLS, CDR2 YYNGEE. Trimming took off 0 bases at V and 4 bases at J, with 11 bases between the two ends. This CDR3 region has 15 residues. This CDR3 is CASSVDEGVYNEQFF. The CDR3 nucleotides read TGTGCCAGCAGCGTAGACGAGGGAGTGTACAATGAGCAGTTCTTC.

V usage is TRBV7-2 and J usage is TRBJ2-2, with D tentatively TRBD2 (5 bases). In germline, CDR1 is SGHTA, CDR2 FQGNSA. V was shortened by 1 base and J by 6 bases, with 12 bases between the two germline ends. The CDR3 covers 15 residues. DNA of the CDR3: TGTGCCAGCAGCTTAGATAAGCGGCGGTCCGGGGAGCTGTTTTTT. As protein: CASSLDKRRSGELFF. The variable domain in full, with the rest retrieved from reference TRBV7-2 and TRBJ2-2, is GAGVSQSPSNKVTEKGKDVELRCDPISGHTALYWYRQSLGQGLEFLIYFQGNSAPDKSGLPSDRFSAERTGGSVSTLTIQRTQQEDSAVYLCASSLDKRRSGELFFGEGSRLTVL.

This clone has just one count. The chain combines TRBV2 with TRBJ1-2; D uncertain. Germline lookup yields CDR1 SNHLY and CDR2 FYNNEI. The CDR3 has 12 residues. V lost 6 bases and J 1 base, leaving 6 bases between the germline ends. The CDR3 region has the DNA TGTGCCAGCAGGCGGCTTAACTATGGCTACACCTTC. Residues: CASRRLNYGYTF.

This clone was recorded a few times. The chain combines TRBV14 with TRBJ2-1, with D perhaps being TRBD1 or TRBD2 (5 bases each). V dropped 1 base and J dropped 9 bases, with 13 bases sitting between them. Germline CDR1 SGHDN, CDR2 FVKESK. The CDR3 has 14 amino acids. CDR3 region: CASSQVRGTSEQFF. DNA of the CDR3: TGTGCCAGCAGCCAAGTTAGAGGGACGAGTGAGCAGTTCTTC.

Only a few counts were recorded for this clone. The chain combines TRBV4-2 with TRBJ2-1; tentative D call: TRBD2 (5 bases). The CDR3 has 15 amino acids. Germline V gene data show CDR1 as LGHNA and CDR2 as YNFKEQ. The ends were cut back, 4 bases at V and 6 bases at J, with 16 bases in the middle. CDR3 nucleotide sequence: TGTGCCAGCAGCCCTAGGTTAATACTAGGCAATGAGCAGTTCTTC. This sequence encodes CASSPRLILGNEQFF.

This chain joins TRBV7-8 and TRBJ2-7; 9 bases map to TRBD1. Germline values: CDR1 SGHVS, CDR2 FQNEAQ. The CDR3 is made up of 15 amino acids. V lost 2 bases, J lost 0 bases, and 2 bases stayed unmatched. In DNA form, the CDR3 reads TGTGCCAGCAGCTTAACGGACAGGGGCTCCTACGAGCAGTACTTC. This gives the protein CASSLTDRGSYEQYF.

This clone is a singleton in its sample. The rearrangement joins TRBV4-3 to TRBJ2-5; no reliable D call. V lost 0 bases, J lost 4 bases, and 6 bases lay in between. The CDR3 has 13 residues. CDR1 and CDR2 from the germline V gene are LGHNA and YSLEER. The CDR3, as DNA: TGCGCCAGCAGCCAAGAGGATTCAGAGACCCAGTACTTC. Protein product: CASSQEDSETQYF.

The V gene is TRBV25-1, the J gene TRBJ1-5; D possibly corresponds to TRBD1 (5 bases). Trimming pared 5 bases from V and 3 bases from J, leaving 14 bases between. Germline V lookup: CDR1 MGHDK, CDR2 SYGVNS. There are 15 residues in the CDR3. As DNA, the CDR3 is TGTGCCAGCAGTAGGGAGGGGCCGGACAATCAGCCCCAGCATTTT. Translation gives CASSREGPDNQPQHF.

This sequence joins TRBV9 and TRBJ2-5; 11 bases line up with TRBD2. The end of the DNA fits TRBJ2-7 better, so the J call may be wrong. The germline V gene encodes CDR1 SGDLS and CDR2 YYNGEE. The CDR3 spans 16 residues. The CDR3 region has the DNA TGTGCCAGCAGCGTATCCGCTAGCGGGGGGTCCTACGAGCAGTACTTC. This gives the protein CASSVSASGGSYEQYF.